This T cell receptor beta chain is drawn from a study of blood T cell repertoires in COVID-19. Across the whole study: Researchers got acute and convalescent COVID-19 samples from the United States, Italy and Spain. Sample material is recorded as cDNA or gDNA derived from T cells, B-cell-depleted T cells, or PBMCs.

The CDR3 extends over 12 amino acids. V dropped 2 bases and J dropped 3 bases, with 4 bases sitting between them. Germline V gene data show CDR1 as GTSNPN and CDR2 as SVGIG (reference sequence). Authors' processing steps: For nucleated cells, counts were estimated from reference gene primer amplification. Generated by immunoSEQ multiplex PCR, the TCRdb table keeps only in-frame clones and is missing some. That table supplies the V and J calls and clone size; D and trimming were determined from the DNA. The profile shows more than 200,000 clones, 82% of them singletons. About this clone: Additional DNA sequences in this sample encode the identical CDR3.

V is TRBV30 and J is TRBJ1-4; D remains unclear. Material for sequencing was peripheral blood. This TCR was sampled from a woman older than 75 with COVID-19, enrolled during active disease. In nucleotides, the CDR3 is TGTGCCTGGAGTCCCTCTAATGAAAAACTGTTTTTT. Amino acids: CAWSPSNEKLFF. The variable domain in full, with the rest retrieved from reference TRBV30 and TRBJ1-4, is SQTIHQWPATLVQPVGSPLSLECTVEGTSNPNLYWYRQAAGRGLQLLFYSVGIGQISSEVPQNLSASRPQDRQFILSSKKLLLSDSGFYLCAWSPSNEKLFFGSGTQLSVL.